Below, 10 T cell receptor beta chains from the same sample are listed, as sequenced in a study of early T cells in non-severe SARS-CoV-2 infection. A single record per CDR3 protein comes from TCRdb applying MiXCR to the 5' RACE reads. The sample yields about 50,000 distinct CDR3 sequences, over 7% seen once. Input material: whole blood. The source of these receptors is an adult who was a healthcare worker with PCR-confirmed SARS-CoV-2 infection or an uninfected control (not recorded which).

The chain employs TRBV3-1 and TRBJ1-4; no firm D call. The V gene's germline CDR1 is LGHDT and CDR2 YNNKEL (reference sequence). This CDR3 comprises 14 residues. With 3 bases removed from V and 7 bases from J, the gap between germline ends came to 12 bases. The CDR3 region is CASSQSRNSEKLFF. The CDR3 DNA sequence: TGTGCCAGCAGCCAGTCCCGGAACAGTGAAAAACTGTTTTTT.

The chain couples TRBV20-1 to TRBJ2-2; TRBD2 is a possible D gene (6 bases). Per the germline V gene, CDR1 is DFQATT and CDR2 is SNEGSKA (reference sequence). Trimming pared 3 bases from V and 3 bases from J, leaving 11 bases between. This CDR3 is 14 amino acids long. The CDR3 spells CSAREGRYTGELFF. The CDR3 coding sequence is TGCAGTGCTAGGGAGGGAAGATACACCGGGGAGCTGTTTTTT.

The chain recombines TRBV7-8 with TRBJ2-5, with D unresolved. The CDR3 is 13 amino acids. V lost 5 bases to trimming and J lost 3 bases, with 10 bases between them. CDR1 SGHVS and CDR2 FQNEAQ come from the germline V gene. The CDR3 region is CASSLVVEETQYF. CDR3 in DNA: TGTGCCAGCAGCCTCGTAGTAGAAGAGACCCAGTACTTC. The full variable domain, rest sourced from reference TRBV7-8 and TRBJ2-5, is GAGVSQSPRYKVAKRGQDVALRCDPISGHVSLFWYQQALGQGPEFLTYFQNEAQLDKSGLPSDRFFAERPEGSVSTLKIQRTQQEDSAVYLCASSLVVEETQYFGPGTRLLVL.

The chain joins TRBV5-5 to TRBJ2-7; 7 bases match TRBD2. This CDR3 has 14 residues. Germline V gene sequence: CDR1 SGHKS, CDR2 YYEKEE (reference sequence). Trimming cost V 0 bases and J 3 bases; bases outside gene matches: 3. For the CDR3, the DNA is TGTGCCAGCAGCTTGGGGCGGGACTACTACGAGCAGTACTTC. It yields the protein CASSLGRDYYEQYF.

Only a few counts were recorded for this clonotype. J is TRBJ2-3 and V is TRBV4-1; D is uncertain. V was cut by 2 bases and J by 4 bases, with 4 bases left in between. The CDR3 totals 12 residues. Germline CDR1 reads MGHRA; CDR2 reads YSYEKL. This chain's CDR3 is CASSQRPDTQYF. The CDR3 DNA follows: TGCGCCAGCAGCCAAAGGCCAGATACGCAGTATTTT.

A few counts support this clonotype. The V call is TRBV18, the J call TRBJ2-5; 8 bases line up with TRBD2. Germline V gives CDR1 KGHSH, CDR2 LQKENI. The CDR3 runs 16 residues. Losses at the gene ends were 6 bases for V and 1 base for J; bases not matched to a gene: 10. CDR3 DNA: TGTGCCAGCTCCCCCTCGGAGCGGGGGACCCAAGAGACCCAGTACTTC. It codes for CASSPSERGTQETQYF. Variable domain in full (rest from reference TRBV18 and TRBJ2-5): NAGVMQNPRHLVRRRGQEARLRCSPMKGHSHVYWYRQLPEEGLKFMVYLQKENIIDESGMPKERFSAEFPKEGPSILRIQQVVRGDSAAYFCASSPSERGTQETQYFGPGTRLLVL.

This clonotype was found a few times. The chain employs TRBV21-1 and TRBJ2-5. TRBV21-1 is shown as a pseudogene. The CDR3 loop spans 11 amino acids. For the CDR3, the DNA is TGTGCCAGCAGCAAACAAGAGACCCAGTACTTC. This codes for CASSKQETQYF.

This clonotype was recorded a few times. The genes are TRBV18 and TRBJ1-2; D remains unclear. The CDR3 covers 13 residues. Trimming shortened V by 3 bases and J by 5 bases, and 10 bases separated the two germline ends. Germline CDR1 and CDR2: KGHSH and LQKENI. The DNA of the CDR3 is TGTGCCAGCTCACCTACGAGTGATTATGGCTACACCTTC. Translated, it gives CASSPTSDYGYTF.

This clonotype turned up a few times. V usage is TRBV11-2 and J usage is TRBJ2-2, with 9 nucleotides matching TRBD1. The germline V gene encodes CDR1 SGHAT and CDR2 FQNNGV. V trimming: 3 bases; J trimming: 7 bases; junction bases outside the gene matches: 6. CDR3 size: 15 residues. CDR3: CASSFNRGRVGELFF. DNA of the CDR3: TGTGCCAGCAGCTTCAACAGGGGGCGCGTCGGGGAGCTGTTTTTT.

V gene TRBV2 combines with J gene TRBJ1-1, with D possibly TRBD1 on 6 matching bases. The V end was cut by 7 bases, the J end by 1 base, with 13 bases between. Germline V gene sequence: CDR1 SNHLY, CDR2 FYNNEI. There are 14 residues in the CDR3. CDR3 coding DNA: TGTGCCAGCATCCCGACAGGTGGGAACACTGAAGCTTTCTTT. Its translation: CASIPTGGNTEAFF. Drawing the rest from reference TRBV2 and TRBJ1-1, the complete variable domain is EPEVTQTPSHQVTQMGQEVILRCVPISNHLYFYWYRQILGQKVEFLVSFYNNEISEKSEIFDDQFSVERPDGSNFTLKIRSTKLEDSAMYFCASIPTGGNTEAFFGQGTRLTVV.